This T cell receptor (beta chain) was recorded in a study of control samples from healthy donors and cancer patients. Libraries were prepared by immunoSEQ multiplex PCR; TCRdb keeps only in-frame clonotypes and omits some of them. The sample has approximately 140,000 clones, about 90% seen once. The CDR3 spans 14 residues. The germline gives CDR1 ENHRY, CDR2 SYGVKD. V was clipped by 9 bases and J by 2 bases, with 14 bases between them. This clonotype originated in a middle-aged man with head and neck cancer. The sequenced material came from PBMCs. This chain connects TRBV10-3 to TRBJ2-1; a possible D gene is TRBD2 (5 bases). CDR3 protein: CAIKAASPYNEQFF. CDR3 bases: TGTGCCATTAAAGCGGCAAGCCCCTACAATGAGCAGTTCTTC.